The source of this T cell receptor (beta chain) is a study of blood T cell repertoires in COVID-19. Turning to the study itself: From the United States, Italy and Spain came samples of acute and convalescent COVID-19. In each case, the material was cDNA or gDNA derived from T cells, B-cell-depleted T cells, or PBMCs.

Per the authors' pipeline: Reference gene primer amplification gave estimated nucleated cell counts. Clones were read by immunoSEQ multiplex PCR, and TCRdb kept only the in-frame ones, dropping some. V and J calls and clone size follow that table, whereas D and trimming were derived from the DNA. The sample has around 56,000 clones, 75% to 85% seen once. The trim removed 4 bases at V and 8 bases at J, leaving 14 bases unmatched. This CDR3 region has 15 residues. Germline values: CDR1 SGHRS, CDR2 YFSETQ. The material sequenced was peripheral blood. The receptor's source is a man aged 60 to 69 with acute or convalescent COVID-19. The chain recombines TRBV5-1 with TRBJ1-2; 7 nucleotides match TRBD1. CDR3 coding DNA: TGCGCCAGCAGCCTACATCGGGGGCAGGGGGAAGGCTACACCTTC. Residues: CASSLHRGQGEGYTF.